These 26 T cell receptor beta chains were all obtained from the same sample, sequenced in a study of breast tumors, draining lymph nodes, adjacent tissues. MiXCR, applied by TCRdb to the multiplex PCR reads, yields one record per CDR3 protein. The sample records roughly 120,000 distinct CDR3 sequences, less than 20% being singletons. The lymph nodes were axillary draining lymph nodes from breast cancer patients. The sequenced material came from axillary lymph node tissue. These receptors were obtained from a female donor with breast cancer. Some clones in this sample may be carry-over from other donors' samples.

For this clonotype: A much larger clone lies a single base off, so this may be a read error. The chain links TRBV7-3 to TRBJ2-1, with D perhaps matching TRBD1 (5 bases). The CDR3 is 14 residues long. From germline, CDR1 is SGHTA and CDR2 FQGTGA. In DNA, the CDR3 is TGTGCCAGCAGCTCCGACAGATCCTACAATGAGCGGTTCTTC. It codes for CASSSDRSYNERFF.

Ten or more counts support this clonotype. In DNA form, the CDR3 reads TGTGCCAGCAGCTCGGGTCAGGGGGCTTCGGATACGCAGTATTTT. Its translation is CASSSGQGASDTQYF. The chain couples TRBV11-2 to TRBJ2-3; 8 nucleotides line up with TRBD1. Germline-derived CDR1 and CDR2 are SGHAT and FQNNGV. J gave up 6 bases and V 4 bases, and 9 bases lay outside the gene matches. This CDR3 has 15 amino acids.

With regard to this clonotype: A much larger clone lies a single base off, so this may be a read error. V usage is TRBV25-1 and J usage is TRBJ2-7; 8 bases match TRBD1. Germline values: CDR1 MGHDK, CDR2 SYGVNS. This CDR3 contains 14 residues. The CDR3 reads CAGSDQGAFYEQYF. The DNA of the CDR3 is TGTGCCGGCAGTGACCAGGGGGCGTTCTACGAGCAGTACTTC.

CDR3 nucleotides: TGTGCCAGAGGCGCGGGGCTGGACACCGGGGAGCTGTTTTTT. Its protein product is CARGAGLDTGELFF. V is TRBV19 and J is TRBJ2-2; the D gene is possibly TRBD2 (6 bases). CDR1 and CDR2 (germline): LNHDA, SQIVND (reference sequence). The CDR3 runs to 14 residues. V was pared by 9 bases and J by 3 bases, with 14 bases between.

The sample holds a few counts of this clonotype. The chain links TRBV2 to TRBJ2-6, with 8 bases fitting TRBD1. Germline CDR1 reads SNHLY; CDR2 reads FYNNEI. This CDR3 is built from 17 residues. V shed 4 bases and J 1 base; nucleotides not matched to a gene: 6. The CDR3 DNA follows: TGTGCCAGCAGTGGGCGGGACAGGCTTTCTGGGGCCAACGTCCTGACTTTC. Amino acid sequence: CASSGRDRLSGANVLTF.

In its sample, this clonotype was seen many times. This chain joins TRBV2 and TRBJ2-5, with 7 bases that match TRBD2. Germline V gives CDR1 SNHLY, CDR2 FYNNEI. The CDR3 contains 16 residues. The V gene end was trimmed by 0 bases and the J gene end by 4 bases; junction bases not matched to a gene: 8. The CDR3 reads CASSEALRGRAETQYF. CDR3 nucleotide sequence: TGTGCCAGCAGTGAAGCGCTTCGGGGGAGGGCAGAGACCCAGTACTTC. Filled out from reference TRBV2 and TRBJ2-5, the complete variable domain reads EPEVTQTPSHQVTQMGQEVILRCVPISNHLYFYWYRQILGQKVEFLVSFYNNEISEKSEIFDDQFSVERPDGSNFTLKIRSTKLEDSAMYFCASSEALRGRAETQYFGPGTRLLVL.

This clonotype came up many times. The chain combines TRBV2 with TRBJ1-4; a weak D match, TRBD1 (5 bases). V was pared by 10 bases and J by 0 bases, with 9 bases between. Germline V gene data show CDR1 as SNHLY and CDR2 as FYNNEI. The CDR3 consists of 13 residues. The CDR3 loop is CATRGSTNEKLFF. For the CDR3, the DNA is TGTGCCACAAGGGGATCAACTAATGAAAAACTGTTTTTT.

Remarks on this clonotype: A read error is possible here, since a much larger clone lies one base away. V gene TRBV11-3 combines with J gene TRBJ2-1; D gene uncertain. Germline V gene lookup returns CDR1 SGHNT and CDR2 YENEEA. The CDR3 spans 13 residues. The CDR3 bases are TGTGCCTGCAGCTTAGGCCCAGACAATGAGCAGTTCTTC. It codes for CACSLGPDNEQFF.

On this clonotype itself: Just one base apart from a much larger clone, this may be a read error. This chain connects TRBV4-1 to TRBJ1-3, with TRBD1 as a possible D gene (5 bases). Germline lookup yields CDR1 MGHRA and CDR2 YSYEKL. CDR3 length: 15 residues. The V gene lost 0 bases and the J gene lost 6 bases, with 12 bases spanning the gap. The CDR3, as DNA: TGCGCCAGCAGCCAAGAAGGGACGCCAGAAAACACCATATATTTT. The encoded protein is CASSQEGTPENTIYF.

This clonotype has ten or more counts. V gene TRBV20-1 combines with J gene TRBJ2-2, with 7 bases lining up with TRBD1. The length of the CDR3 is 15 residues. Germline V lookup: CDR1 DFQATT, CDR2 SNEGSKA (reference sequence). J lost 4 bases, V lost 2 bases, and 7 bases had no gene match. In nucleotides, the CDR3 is TGCAGTGCTAGACCAAGACAGGGCGGCACCGGGGAGCTGTTTTTT. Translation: CSARPRQGGTGELFF.

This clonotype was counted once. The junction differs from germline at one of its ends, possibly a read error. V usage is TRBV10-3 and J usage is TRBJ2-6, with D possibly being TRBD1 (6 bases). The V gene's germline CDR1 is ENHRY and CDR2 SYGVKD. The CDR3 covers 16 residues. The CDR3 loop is CAIKETGASGANVLAF. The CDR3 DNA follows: TGTGCCATCAAAGAGACAGGCGCCTCTGGGGCCAACGTCCTGGCTTTC.

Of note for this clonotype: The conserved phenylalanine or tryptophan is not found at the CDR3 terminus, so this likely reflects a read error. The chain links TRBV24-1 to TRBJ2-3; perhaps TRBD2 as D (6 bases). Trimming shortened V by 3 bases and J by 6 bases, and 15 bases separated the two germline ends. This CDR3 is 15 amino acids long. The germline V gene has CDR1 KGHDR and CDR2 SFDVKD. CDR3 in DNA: TGTGCCACCAGTGATGGGCGGGGATACACGGATACGCAGTATCTT. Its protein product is CATSDGRGYTDTQYL.

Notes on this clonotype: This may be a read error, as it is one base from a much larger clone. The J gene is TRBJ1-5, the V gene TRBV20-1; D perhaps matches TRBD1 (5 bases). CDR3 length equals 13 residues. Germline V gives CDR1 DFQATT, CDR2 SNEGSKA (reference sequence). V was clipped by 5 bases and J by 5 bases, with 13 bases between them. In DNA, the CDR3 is TGCAGTGCTGGGACTAGGGAAGATCAGCCCCAGCATTTT. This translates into CSAGTREDQPQHF.

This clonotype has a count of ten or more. The CDR3 DNA reads TGCAGCGTTGAAGATCGGTCCAGTAGCTCCTACAATGAGCAGTTCTTC. This gives the protein CSVEDRSSSSYNEQFF. V and J are TRBV29-1 and TRBJ2-1; D gene uncertain. Trimming removed 0 bases from V and 0 bases from J, with 12 bases in between. Germline V gene sequence: CDR1 SQVTM, CDR2 ANQGSEA. The length of the CDR3 is 16 residues.

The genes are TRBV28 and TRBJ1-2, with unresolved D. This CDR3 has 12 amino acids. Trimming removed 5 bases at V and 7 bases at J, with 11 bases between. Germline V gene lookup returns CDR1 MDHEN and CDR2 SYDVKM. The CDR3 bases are TGTGCCAGCAGTGTTAAGGCGGGTGGCTACACCTTC. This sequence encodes CASSVKAGGYTF.

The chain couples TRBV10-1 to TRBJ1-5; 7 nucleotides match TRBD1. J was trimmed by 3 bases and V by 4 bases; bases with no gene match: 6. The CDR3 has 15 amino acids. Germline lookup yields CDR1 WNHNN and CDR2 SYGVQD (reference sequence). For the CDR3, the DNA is TGCGCCAGCAGTGGGGGACAGCCCATCAATCAGCCCCAGCATTTT. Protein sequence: CASSGGQPINQPQHF.

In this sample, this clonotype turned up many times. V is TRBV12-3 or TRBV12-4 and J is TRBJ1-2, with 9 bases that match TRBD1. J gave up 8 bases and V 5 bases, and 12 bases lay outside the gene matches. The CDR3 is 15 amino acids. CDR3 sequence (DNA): TGTGCCAGCAGTGGGGACAGGGCCCTTTTTGGGGGCTACACCTTC. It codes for CASSGDRALFGGYTF.

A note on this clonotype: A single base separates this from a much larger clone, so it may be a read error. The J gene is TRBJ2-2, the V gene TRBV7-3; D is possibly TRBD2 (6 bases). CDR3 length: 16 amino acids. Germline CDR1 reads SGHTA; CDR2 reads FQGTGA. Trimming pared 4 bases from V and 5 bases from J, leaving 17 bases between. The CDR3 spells CASSSGGREMTGELFF. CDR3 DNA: TGTGCCAGCAGCTCCGGGGGACGGGAGATGACCGGGGAGCTGTTTTTT.

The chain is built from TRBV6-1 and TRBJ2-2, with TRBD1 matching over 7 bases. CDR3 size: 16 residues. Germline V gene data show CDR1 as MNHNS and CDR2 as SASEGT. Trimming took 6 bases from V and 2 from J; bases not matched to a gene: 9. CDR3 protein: CASRPTGTVNTGELFF. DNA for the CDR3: TGTGCCAGCAGACCCACCGGGACAGTTAACACCGGGGAGCTGTTTTTT.

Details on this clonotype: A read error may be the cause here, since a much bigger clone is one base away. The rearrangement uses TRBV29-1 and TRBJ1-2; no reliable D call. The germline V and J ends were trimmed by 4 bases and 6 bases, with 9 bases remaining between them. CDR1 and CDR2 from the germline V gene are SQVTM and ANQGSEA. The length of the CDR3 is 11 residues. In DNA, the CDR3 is TGCAGCGTTGTTTTCGACCATGGCTACACCTTC. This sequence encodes CSVVFDHGYTF.

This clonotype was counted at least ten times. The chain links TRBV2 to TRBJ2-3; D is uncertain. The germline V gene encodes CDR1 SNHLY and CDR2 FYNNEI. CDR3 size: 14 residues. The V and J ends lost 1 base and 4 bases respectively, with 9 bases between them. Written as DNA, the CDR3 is TGTGCCAGCAGTGAAGGGTGGCTTGCAGATACGCAGTATTTT. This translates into CASSEGWLADTQYF.

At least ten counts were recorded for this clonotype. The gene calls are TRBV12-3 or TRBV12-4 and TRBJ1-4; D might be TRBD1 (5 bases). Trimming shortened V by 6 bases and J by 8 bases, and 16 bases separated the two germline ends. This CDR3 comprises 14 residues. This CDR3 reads CASSTTGLAEKLFF. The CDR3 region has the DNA TGTGCCAGCAGCACTACGGGGCTAGCGGAAAAACTGTTTTTT.

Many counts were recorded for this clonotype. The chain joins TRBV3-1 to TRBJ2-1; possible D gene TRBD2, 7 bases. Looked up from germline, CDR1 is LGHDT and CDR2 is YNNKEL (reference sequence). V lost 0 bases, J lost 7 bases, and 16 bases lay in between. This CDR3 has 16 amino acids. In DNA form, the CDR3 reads TGTGCCAGCAGCCAAGATTGGATGGGGGGGCGTAATGAGCAGTTCTTC. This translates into CASSQDWMGGRNEQFF.

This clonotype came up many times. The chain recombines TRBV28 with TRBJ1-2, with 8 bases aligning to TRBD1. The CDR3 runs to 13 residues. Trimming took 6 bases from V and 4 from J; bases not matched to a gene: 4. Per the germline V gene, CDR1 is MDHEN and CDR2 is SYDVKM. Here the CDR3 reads CASSLTGGYGYTF. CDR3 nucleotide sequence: TGTGCCAGCAGCTTAACAGGGGGCTATGGCTACACCTTC.

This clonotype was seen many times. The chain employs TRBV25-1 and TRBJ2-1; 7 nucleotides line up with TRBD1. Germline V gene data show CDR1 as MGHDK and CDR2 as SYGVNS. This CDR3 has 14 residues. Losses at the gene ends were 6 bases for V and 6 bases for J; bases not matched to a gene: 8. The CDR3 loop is CASRGDRDGNEQFF. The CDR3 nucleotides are TGTGCCAGCAGGGGCGACAGGGATGGCAATGAGCAGTTCTTC.

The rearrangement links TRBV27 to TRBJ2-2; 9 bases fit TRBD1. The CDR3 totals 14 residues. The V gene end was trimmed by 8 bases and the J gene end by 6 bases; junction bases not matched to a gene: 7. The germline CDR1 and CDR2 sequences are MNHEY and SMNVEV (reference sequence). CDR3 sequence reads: CASRGTGWSGELFF. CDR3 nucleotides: TGTGCCAGCCGAGGGACAGGGTGGTCCGGGGAGCTGTTTTTT.